A selection of T cell receptor beta chains follows, all from one sample in a study of OX40 agonist ivuxolimab in advanced cancers. Some clones are missing from TCRdb's copy, which holds only in-frame ones; the method was immunoSEQ multiplex PCR. The table includes just under 65,000 clones, 65% to 85% detected once. Material: CD4+ or CD8+ T cells sorted from blood, obtained in a trial of the OX40 agonist ivuxolimab. Source of these receptors: an adult with an advanced solid tumor such as melanoma, head and neck, liver or kidney cancer. Each CDR3 is given with its conserved first and last residue. Each record gives: CDR3 DNA, CDR3 protein, clone size, J gene, V gene, D gene. D genes are given only for firm matches. The size of a clone is reported for some rows only, either as once, few or many, or as a class for expanded clones.

CDR3 DNA: TGTGCCAGCAGTGGAGGACAGGGAACTTCTTCACCCCTCCACTTT
CDR3 protein: CASSGGQGTSSPLHF
clone size: NA
J gene: TRBJ1-6
V gene: TRBV2
D gene: TRBD1

CDR3 DNA: TGTGCCAGTCGACCTCACGCGGGGGAAAATCACTATGGCTACACCTTC
CDR3 protein: CASRPHAGENHYGYTF
clone size: NA
J gene: TRBJ1-2
V gene: TRBV19
D gene: NA

CDR3 DNA: TGTGCCAGTAGTATAGTAGGAGGGACTGAAGCTTTCTTT
CDR3 protein: CASSIVGGTEAFF
clone size: NA
J gene: TRBJ1-1
V gene: TRBV19
D gene: NA

CDR3 DNA: TGTGCCAGCAGCTCGACAGGGATCAACACCGGGGAGCTGTTTTTT
CDR3 protein: CASSSTGINTGELFF
clone size: NA
J gene: TRBJ2-2
V gene: TRBV11-3
D gene: TRBD1

CDR3 DNA: TGCGCCAGCAGCTTGGGAAGGGATGCTGCTAACTATGGCTACACCTTC
CDR3 protein: CASSLGRDAANYGYTF
clone size: NA
J gene: TRBJ1-2
V gene: TRBV5-1
D gene: NA

CDR3 DNA: TGTGCCAGCAGCTCCCTATACAATGAGCAGTTCTTC
CDR3 protein: CASSSLYNEQFF
clone size: NA
J gene: TRBJ2-1
V gene: TRBV7-2
D gene: NA

CDR3 DNA: TGCGCCAGCAGTCCCTGGGACGGATCTAGCACAGATACGCAGTATTTT
CDR3 protein: CASSPWDGSSTDTQYF
clone size: few
J gene: TRBJ2-3
V gene: TRBV10-2
D gene: NA

CDR3 DNA: TGTGCCAGCAGTAAATTAACAGGGGTCGGCGAAGCTTTCTTT
CDR3 protein: CASSKLTGVGEAFF
clone size: NA
J gene: TRBJ1-1
V gene: TRBV6-1
D gene: TRBD1

CDR3 DNA: TGTGCCTGGAGTGTACTGAGAACGGGACAGGGGCGGGTCTCTGGGGCCAACGTCCTGACTTTC
CDR3 protein: CAWSVLRTGQGRVSGANVLTF
clone size: NA
J gene: TRBJ2-6
V gene: TRBV30
D gene: TRBD1

CDR3 DNA: TGTGCCAGCTCACCACTAGCGGGGGGCTCCGTAATTCAGTACTTC
CDR3 protein: CASSPLAGGSVIQYF
clone size: NA
J gene: TRBJ2-7
V gene: TRBV18
D gene: TRBD2

CDR3 DNA: TGTGCCAGCAGCTTAGGAGAGGGAAACACCATATATTTT
CDR3 protein: CASSLGEGNTIYF
clone size: once
J gene: TRBJ1-3
V gene: TRBV7-9
D gene: NA

CDR3 DNA: TGTGCCAGCAGTTTGCAGGGGCGGGTAGGTGAAGCTTTCTTT
CDR3 protein: CASSLQGRVGEAFF
clone size: NA
J gene: TRBJ1-1
V gene: TRBV6-1
D gene: NA

CDR3 DNA: TGTGCTAGCAGCCCCAGTTCAACAGGGGTGAATGAGCAGTTCTTC
CDR3 protein: CASSPSSTGVNEQFF
clone size: NA
J gene: TRBJ2-1
V gene: TRBV7-7
D gene: TRBD1

CDR3 DNA: TGTGCCAGCAGCTTACGGGACGCCTATAATTCACCCCTCCACTTT
CDR3 protein: CASSLRDAYNSPLHF
clone size: NA
J gene: TRBJ1-6
V gene: TRBV7-6
D gene: NA

CDR3 DNA: TGTGCCAGCAGCTCACAGGGGTTGGACACTGAAGCTTTCTTT
CDR3 protein: CASSSQGLDTEAFF
clone size: once
J gene: TRBJ1-1
V gene: TRBV11-3
D gene: TRBD1

CDR3 DNA: TGTGCCAGCAGCGAGACTAGCGGGGGGAACACCGGGGAGCTGTTTTTT
CDR3 protein: CASSETSGGNTGELFF
clone size: NA
J gene: TRBJ2-2
V gene: TRBV7-9
D gene: TRBD2

CDR3 DNA: TGTGCCAGCAGTGAAAGTGGCGGCTCCCGGCAGCCCCAGCATTTT
CDR3 protein: CASSESGGSRQPQHF
clone size: NA
J gene: TRBJ1-5
V gene: TRBV2
D gene: NA

CDR3 DNA: TGTGCCAGCACCTCGAACCGGGACATACTTTACGAGCAGTACTTC
CDR3 protein: CASTSNRDILYEQYF
clone size: NA
J gene: TRBJ2-7
V gene: TRBV6-5
D gene: NA

CDR3 DNA: TGTGCCAGCAGCTTAGAGTGGGGAAACTATGGCTACACCTTC
CDR3 protein: CASSLEWGNYGYTF
clone size: NA
J gene: TRBJ1-2
V gene: TRBV11-2
D gene: NA